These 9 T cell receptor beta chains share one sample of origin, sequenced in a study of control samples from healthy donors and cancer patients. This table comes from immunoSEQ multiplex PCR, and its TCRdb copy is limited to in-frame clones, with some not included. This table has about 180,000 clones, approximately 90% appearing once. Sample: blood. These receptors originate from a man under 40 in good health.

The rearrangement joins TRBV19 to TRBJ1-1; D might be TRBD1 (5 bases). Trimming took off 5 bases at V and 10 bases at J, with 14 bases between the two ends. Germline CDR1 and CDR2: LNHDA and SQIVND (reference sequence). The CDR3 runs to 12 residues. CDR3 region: CASSDDLGGAFF. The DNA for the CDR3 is TGTGCCAGTAGTGACGATTTGGGGGGAGCTTTCTTT.

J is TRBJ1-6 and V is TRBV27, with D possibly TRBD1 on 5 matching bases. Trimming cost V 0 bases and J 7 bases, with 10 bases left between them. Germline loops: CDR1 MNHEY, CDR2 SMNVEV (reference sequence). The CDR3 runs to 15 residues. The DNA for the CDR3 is TGTGCCAGCAGTTTATCCGGGGCAGGGAATTCACCCCTCCACTTT. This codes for CASSLSGAGNSPLHF.

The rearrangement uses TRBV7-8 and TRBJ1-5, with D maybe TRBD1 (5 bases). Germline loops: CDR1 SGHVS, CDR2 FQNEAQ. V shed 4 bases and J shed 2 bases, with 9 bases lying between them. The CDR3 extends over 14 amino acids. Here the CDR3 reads CASSSARGNQPQHF. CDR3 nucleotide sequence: TGTGCCAGCAGCTCGGCCAGGGGCAATCAGCCCCAGCATTTT.

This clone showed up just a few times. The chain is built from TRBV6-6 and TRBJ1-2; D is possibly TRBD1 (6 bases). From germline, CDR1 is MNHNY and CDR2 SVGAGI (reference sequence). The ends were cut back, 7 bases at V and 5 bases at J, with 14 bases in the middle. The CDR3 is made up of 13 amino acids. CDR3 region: CASNQRGGYGYTF. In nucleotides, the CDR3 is TGTGCCAGCAACCAAAGAGGGGGGTATGGCTACACCTTC.

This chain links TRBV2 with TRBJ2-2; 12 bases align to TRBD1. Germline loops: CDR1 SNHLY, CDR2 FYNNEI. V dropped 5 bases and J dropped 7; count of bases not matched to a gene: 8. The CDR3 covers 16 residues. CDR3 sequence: CASSSRDRGRGGELFF. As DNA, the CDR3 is TGTGCCAGCAGTTCCCGGGACAGGGGGCGCGGCGGGGAGCTGTTTTTT. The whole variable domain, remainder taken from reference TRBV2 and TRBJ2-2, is EPEVTQTPSHQVTQMGQEVILRCVPISNHLYFYWYRQILGQKVEFLVSFYNNEISEKSEIFDDQFSVERPDGSNFTLKIRSTKLEDSAMYFCASSSRDRGRGGELFFGEGSRLTVL.

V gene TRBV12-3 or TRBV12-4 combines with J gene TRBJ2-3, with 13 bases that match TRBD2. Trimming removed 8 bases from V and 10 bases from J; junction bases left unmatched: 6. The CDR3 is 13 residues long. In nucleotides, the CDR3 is TGTGCCAGCGGACTAGCGGGAGTGGGGGCGCAGTATTTT. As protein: CASGLAGVGAQYF.

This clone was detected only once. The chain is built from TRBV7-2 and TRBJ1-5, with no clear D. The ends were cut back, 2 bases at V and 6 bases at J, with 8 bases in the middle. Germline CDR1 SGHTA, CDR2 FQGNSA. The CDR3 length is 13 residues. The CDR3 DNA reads TGTGCCAGCAGCTTAAGTGGCGGTCAGCCCCAGCATTTT. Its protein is CASSLSGGQPQHF. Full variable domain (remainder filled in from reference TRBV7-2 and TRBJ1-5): GAGVSQSPSNKVTEKGKDVELRCDPISGHTALYWYRQSLGQGLEFLIYFQGNSAPDKSGLPSDRFSAERTGGSVSTLTIQRTQQEDSAVYLCASSLSGGQPQHFGDGTRLSIL.

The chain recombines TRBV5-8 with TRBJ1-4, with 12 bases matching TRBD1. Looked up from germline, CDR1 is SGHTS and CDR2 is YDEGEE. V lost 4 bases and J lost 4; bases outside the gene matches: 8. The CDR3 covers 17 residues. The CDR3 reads CASSVMGQGAFNEKLFF. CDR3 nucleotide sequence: TGTGCCAGCAGCGTAATGGGACAGGGGGCTTTTAATGAAAAACTGTTTTTT.

CDR3 residues: CAWRGQLNEKLFF. The CDR3 DNA sequence: TGTGCCTGGAGAGGACAGCTTAATGAAAAACTGTTTTTT. The chain is built from TRBV30 and TRBJ1-4; D perhaps matches TRBD1 (6 bases). Deletions cut 3 bases from V and 4 bases from J, with 9 bases between. This CDR3 spans 13 amino acids. The germline V gene has CDR1 GTSNPN and CDR2 SVGIG (reference sequence).